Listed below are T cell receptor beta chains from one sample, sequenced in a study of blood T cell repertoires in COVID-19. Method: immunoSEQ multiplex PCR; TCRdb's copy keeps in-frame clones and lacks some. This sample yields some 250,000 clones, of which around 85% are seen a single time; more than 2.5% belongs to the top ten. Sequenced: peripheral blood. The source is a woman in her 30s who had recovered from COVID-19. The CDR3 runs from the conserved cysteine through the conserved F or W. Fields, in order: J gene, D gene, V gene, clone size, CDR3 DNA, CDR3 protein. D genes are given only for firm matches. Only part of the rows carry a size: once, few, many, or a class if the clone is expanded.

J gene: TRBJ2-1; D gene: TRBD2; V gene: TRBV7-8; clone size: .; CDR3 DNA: TGTGCCAGCAGCTACGGGACTAGCGGGGGGTACAATGAGCAGTTCTTC; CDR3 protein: CASSYGTSGGYNEQFF
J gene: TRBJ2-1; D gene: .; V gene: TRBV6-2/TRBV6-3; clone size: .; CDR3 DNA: TGTGCCAGCAGTTACGCAGGATATGAGCAGTTCTTC; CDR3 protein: CASSYAGYEQFF
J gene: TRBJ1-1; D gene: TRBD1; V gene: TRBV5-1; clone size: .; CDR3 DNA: TGCGCCAGCAGATTAGGACAGGGTTTGACTGAAGCTTTCTTT; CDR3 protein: CASRLGQGLTEAFF
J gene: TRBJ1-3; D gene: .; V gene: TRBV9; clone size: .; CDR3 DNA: TGTGCCAGCAGCGTAAATTCGGGGTTGGCTGGAAACACCATATATTTT; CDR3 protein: CASSVNSGLAGNTIYF
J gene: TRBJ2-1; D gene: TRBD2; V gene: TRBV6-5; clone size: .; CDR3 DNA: TGTGCCAGCAGTTCCGGACTAGCGGGGGTGGGAGGTGAGCAGTTCTTC; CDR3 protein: CASSSGLAGVGGEQFF
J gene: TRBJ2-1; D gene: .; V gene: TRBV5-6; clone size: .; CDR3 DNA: TGTGCCAGCAGCTACCGGGGACTCACCTACAATGAGCAGTTCTTC; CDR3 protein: CASSYRGLTYNEQFF
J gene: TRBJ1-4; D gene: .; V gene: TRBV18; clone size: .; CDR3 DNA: TGTGCCAGCTCGAACATACAGGCGAAAGATAATGAAAAACTGTTTTTT; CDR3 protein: CASSNIQAKDNEKLFF
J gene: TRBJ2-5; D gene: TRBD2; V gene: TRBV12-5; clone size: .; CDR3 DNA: TGTGCTAGTGGTTTGGTGATAGCGGGGGCGGCAGCCCAGTACTTC; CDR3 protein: CASGLVIAGAAAQYF
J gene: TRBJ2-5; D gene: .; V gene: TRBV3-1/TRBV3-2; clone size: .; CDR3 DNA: TGTGCCAGCAGATCAGGGGGGCTAGCGGAGACCCAGTACTTC; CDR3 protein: CASRSGGLAETQYF
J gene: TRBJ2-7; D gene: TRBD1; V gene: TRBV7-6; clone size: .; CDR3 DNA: TGTGCCAGCAGCTTAGCCAACAGGGGGCAGGATGAGCAGTACTTC; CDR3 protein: CASSLANRGQDEQYF
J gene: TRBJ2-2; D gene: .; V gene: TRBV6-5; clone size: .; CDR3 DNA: TGTGCCAGCAGTTACTTGAGAAGTGGCACCGGGGAGCTGTTTTTT; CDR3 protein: CASSYLRSGTGELFF
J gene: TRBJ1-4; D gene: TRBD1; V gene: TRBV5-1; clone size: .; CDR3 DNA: TGCGCCAGCAGCGCTTCCGGGACAGGGGATGAAAAACTGTTTTTT; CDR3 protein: CASSASGTGDEKLFF
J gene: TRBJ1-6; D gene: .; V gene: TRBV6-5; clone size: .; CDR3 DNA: TGTGCCAGCAGTTACTCACAGGGACCGAATAATTCACCCCTCCACTTT; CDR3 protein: CASSYSQGPNNSPLHF
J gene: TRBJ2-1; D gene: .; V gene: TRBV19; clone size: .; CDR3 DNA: TGTGCCAGTAACGGGGGGCCCTACAATGAGCAGTTCTTC; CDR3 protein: CASNGGPYNEQFF
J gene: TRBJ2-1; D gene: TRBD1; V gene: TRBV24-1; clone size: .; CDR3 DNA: TGTGCCACCAGTGAAGACAGGGCAGGAGGTGAGCAGTTCTTC; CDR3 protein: CATSEDRAGGEQFF
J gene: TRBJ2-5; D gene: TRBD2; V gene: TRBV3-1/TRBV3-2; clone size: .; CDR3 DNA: TGTGCCAGCAGCCAAACCGGGGGGGGCCTTGAAGAGACCCAGTACTTC; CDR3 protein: CASSQTGGGLEETQYF
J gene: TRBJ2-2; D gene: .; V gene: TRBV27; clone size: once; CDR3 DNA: TGTGCCAGCAGTTTCCGCCTAGCTCCCGGGGAGCTGTTTTTT; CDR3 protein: CASSFRLAPGELFF
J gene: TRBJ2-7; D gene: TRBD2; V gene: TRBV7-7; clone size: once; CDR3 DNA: TGTGCCAGCAGCCCCCCCGGGGAGGGAAAATCCTACGAGCAGTACTTC; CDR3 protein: CASSPPGEGKSYEQYF
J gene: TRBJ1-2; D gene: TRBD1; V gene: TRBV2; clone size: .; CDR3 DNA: TGTGCCAGCACTCAGGGGGCTCCTAACTATGGCTACACCTTC; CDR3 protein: CASTQGAPNYGYTF
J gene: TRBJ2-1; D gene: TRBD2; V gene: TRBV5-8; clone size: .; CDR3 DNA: TGTGCCAGCAGCTTCAATAGGGAGGGTGAGCAGTTCTTC; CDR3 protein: CASSFNREGEQFF
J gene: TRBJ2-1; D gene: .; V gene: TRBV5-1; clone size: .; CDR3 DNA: TGCGCCAGCAGCTTAGCGTATGGATCCTACAATGAGCAGTTCTTC; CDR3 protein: CASSLAYGSYNEQFF
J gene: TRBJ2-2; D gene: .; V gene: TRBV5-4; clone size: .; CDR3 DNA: TGTGCCAGCAGTCCCCGGGAAAACCGAAACACCGGGGAGCTGTTTTTT; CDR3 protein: CASSPRENRNTGELFF